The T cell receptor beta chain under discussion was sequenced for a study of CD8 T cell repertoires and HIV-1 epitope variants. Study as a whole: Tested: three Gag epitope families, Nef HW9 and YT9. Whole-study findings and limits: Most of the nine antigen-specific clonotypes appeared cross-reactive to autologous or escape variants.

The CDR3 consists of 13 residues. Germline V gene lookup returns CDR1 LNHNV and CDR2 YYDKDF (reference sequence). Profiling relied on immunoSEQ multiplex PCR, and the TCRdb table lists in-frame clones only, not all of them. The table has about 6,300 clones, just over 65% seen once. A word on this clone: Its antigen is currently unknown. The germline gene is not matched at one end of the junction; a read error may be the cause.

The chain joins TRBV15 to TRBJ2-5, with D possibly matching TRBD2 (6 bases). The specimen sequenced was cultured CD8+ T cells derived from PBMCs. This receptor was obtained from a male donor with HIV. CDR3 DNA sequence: TGTGCCACCAGCGGGGACTTCCAAGGGACCCAGTACTTC. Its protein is CATSGDFQGTQYF.